The present entry profiles one T cell receptor (beta chain) with its context. The data stem from a study of blood T cell repertoires in COVID-19. Study-wide context: The analysed material was cDNA or gDNA that came from T cells, B-cell-depleted T cells, or PBMCs.

Losses at the gene ends were 0 bases for V and 3 bases for J; bases not matched to a gene: 3. The CDR3 runs 15 residues. Germline lookup yields CDR1 SGHRS and CDR2 YFSETQ. Those enrolled in Seattle joined during active infection and were followed longitudinally afterward. The data were produced by immunoSEQ multiplex PCR, yet TCRdb's version contains in-frame clones alone and is incomplete. This sample has 130,000 or so clones, with 88% found just once. This clonotype was sampled from a human donor with COVID-19, enrolled during active disease. The donor label of this sample is uncertain. Sequencing input: peripheral blood. The chain couples TRBV5-1 to TRBJ2-1; 7 positions match TRBD2. CDR3 sequence reads: CASSLAPGGYNEQFF. CDR3 sequence (DNA): TGCGCCAGCAGCTTGGCTCCGGGGGGCTACAATGAGCAGTTCTTC.